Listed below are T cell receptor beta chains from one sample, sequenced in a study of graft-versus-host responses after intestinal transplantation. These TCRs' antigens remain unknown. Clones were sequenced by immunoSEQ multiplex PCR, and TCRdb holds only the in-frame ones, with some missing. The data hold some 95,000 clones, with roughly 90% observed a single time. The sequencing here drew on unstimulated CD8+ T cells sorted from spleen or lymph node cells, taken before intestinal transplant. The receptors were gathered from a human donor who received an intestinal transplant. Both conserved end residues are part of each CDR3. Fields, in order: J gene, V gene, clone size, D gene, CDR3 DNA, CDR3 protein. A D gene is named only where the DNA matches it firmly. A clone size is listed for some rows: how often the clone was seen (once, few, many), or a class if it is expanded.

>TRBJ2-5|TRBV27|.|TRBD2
TGTGCCTCGTCCGGGACTAGCGGGCTCCTCCCGGGGGAGACCCAGTACTTC
CASSGTSGLLPGETQYF
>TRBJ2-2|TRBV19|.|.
TGTGCCAGTAGTGCCCGGGAATTTCGGAGGGAGCTGTTTTTT
CASSAREFRRELFF
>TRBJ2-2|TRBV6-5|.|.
TGTGCCAGCAGTTCAAACAGGAACACCGGGGAGCTGTTTTTT
CASSSNRNTGELFF
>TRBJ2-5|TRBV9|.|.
TGTGCCAGCAGCCCGGGCAGCGGCTCTTGGGAGACCCAGTACTTC
CASSPGSGSWETQYF
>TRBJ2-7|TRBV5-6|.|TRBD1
TGTGCCAGCAGCTTACAGGGGACCTACGAGCAGTACTTC
CASSLQGTYEQYF
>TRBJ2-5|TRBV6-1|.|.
TGTGCCAGCTCGACATCAGAAAGGGAGACCCAGTACTTC
CASSTSERETQYF
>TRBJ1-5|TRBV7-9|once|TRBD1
TGTGCCAGCAGCTCCGGGACAGGGATTAGCAATCAGCCCCAGCATTTT
CASSSGTGISNQPQHF
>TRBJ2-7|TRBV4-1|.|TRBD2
TGCGCCAGCAGCAGGAGGCCTACTTGGGGCCTAGCGGGAGTTAACTACGAGCAGTACTTC
CASSRRPTWGLAGVNYEQYF
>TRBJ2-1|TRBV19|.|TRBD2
TGTGCCAGTAGTATTGGGGCGGGGGGAGTAAATGAGCAGTTCTTC
CASSIGAGGVNEQFF
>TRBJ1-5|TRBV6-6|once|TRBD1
TGTGCCAGCAGTACTTTGGACAGGCTCAATCAGCCCCAGCATTTT
CASSTLDRLNQPQHF
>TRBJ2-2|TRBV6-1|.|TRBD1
TGTGCCAGCAGTGAAGAGGGACAGGGAGTGAGGGGCACCGGGGAGCTGTTTTTT
CASSEEGQGVRGTGELFF
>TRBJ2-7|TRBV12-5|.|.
TGTGCTAGTGGTTTGGTCAGCCCCGCAGGGGAATCCCACGAGCAGTACTTC
CASGLVSPAGESHEQYF
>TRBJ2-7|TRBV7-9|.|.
TGTGCCAGCAGCTTTACAACAGTCCCCTACGAGCAGTACTTC
CASSFTTVPYEQYF
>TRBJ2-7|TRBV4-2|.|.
TGTGCCAGCAGCCAAGCGACGGATCAGGGCGGCCACGAGCAGTACTTC
CASSQATDQGGHEQYF
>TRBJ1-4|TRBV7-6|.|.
TGTGCCAGCAGCTACGGGACAAGCAATGAAAAACTGTTTTTT
CASSYGTSNEKLFF
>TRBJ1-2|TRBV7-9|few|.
TGTGCCAGCAGCCGCGCGGCCGCGTCAAGGGGTTTCTATGGCTACACCTTC
CASSRAAASRGFYGYTF
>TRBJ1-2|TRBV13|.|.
TGTGCCAGCAGCTTAAGACTTTACTATGGCTACACCTTC
CASSLRLYYGYTF
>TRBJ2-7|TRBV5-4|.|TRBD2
TGTGCCAGCAGCGAGGGACTAGCGGGAGACGAGCAGTACTTC
CASSEGLAGDEQYF
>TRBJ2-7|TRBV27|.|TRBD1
TGTGCCAGCCAATGGACAGGGGGGACCTACGAGCAGTACTTC
CASQWTGGTYEQYF
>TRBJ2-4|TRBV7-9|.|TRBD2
TGTGCCAGCAGCTTAGGGGGGACTAGCGGCAAAAACATTCAGTACTTC
CASSLGGTSGKNIQYF
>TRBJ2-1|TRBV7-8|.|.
TGTGCCAGCAGCCCCGCGGGCGGAGGACTTGCTGGCAATGAGCAGTTCTTC
CASSPAGGGLAGNEQFF
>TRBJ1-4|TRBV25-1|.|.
TGTGCCAGCAGTGAACAGGGAGGGCGCGGGGATGAAAAACTGTTTTTT
CASSEQGGRGDEKLFF
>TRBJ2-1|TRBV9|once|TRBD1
TGTGCCAGCACTTTTGGGACAGGGGATATTAATGAGCAGTTCTTC
CASTFGTGDINEQFF